This TCR beta chain was sequenced during a study of memory CD4+ T cells and cytomegalovirus serostatus. Whole-study context: This sample comes from healthy Belgian adults, roughly nine CMV seropositive, approximately 22 seronegative. Points from the study as a whole: Each of approximately 69 CMV-associated TCRbeta sequences occurred in one to five individuals.

Single viable CD3+CD4+CD8-CD45RO+ cells were sorted as the memory CD4+ T cells. Total CD4+ T cells were enriched by CD4 positive selection. Original methodology: Out-of-frame sequences were removed, leaving about 2,300,000 distinct TCRbeta sequences. Clones were sequenced by immunoSEQ multiplex PCR, and TCRdb holds only the in-frame ones, with some missing. Clonal size and the V and J genes are those of that table, whereas D and trimming came from the DNA. Among 56,000 or so clones listed, about 80% were seen once. Comments on this clone: The antigen remains unidentified.

Germline-derived CDR1 and CDR2 are MNHEY and SVGAGI. The CDR3 length is 13 residues. Trimming removed 1 base from V and 6 bases from J, with 9 bases in between. The gene calls are TRBV6-5 and TRBJ1-2; maybe TRBD1 (5 bases). This receptor was identified in an adult in good health and CMV-seronegative. Material: memory CD4+ T cells from blood. The DNA for the CDR3 is TGTGCCAGCAGTTACTTCGGGGGGAATGGCTACACCTTC. Translation: CASSYFGGNGYTF.